This TCR beta chain was sequenced during a study of cytomegalovirus exposure and HLA in healthy donors. General study points: Based on reports, TCR beta sequences accurately predicted HLA-A and HLA-B alleles for most subjects. Most of the TCR beta V segments (in an earlier analysis) were productive either about 87% or about 30% of the time. A later analysis found most CMV-associated TCR beta chains apparently HLA-restricted. Sequencing artifact likely explains a cluster of highly shared sequence variants.

This clone was observed a handful of times. Its target is not known. Use of 60 Vbeta and 13 Jbeta primers characterized the PCR. Profiling relied on immunoSEQ multiplex PCR, and the TCRdb table lists in-frame clones only, not all of them. The data show 150,000 to 200,000 clones, roughly 85% seen once. The V end lost 1 base, the J end lost 5 bases, and 5 bases lay between the germline ends. The germline V gene encodes CDR1 SGHAT and CDR2 FQNNGV. There are 12 residues in the CDR3. The receptor was derived from a man aged 40-49 years in good health and CMV-seropositive. The chain links TRBV11-2 to TRBJ2-5, with D unresolved. Sequencing was carried out using PBMCs. In nucleotides, the CDR3 is TGTGCCAGCAGCTTAGTTCAGGAGACCCAGTACTTC. This encodes CASSLVQETQYF. The whole variable domain, filled in from reference TRBV11-2 and TRBJ2-5, reads EAGVAQSPRYKIIEKRQSVAFWCNPISGHATLYWYQQILGQGPKLLIQFQNNGVVDDSQLPKDRFSAERLKGVDSTLKIQPAKLEDSAVYLCASSLVQETQYFGPGTRLLVL.